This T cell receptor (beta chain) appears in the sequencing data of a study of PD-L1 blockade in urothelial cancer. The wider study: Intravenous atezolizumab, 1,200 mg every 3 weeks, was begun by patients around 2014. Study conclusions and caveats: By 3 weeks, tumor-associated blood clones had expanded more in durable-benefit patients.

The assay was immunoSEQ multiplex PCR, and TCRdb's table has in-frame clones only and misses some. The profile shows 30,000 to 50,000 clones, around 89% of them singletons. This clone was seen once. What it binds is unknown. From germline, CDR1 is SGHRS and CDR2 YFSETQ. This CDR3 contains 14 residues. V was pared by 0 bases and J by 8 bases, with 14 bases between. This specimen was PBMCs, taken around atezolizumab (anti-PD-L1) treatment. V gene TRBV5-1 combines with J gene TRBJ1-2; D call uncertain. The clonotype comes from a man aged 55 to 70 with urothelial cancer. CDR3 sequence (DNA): TGCGCCAGCAGCTTGGCCGGGGTTTCAGAAGGCTACACCTTC. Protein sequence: CASSLAGVSEGYTF.